Listed below are T cell receptor beta chains from one sample, sequenced in a study of technical replicates of blood from a few donors. Sequenced by immunoSEQ multiplex PCR; TCRdb stores in-frame clones only, minus some. Of around 97,000 clones in the sample, less than 95% were seen once. What was sequenced was T cells isolated from PBMCs. These receptors were obtained from a human donor in good health. The CDR3 runs from the conserved cysteine through the conserved F or W. The order of the fields is D gene, J gene, V gene, CDR3 protein. A D gene is named only where the DNA matches it firmly.

>-|TRBJ2-7|TRBV6-1
CASRRTPDYEQYF
>TRBD1|TRBJ1-3|TRBV6-5
CASSYQGGLSGNTIYF
>-|TRBJ2-6|TRBV7-3
CASSFPTGSGANVLTF
>-|TRBJ2-1|TRBV30
CAWSVQIGNEQFF
>-|TRBJ1-5|TRBV6-5
CASREGNQPQHF
>TRBD1|TRBJ2-1|TRBV7-9
CASSPDRESYNEQFF
>-|TRBJ2-7|TRBV7-8
CASSLARVGSASEQYF
>TRBD1|TRBJ1-3|TRBV4-3
CASSQVRDSTYSGNTIYF
>TRBD2|TRBJ2-7|TRBV9
CASSTGLADYEQYF
>TRBD1|TRBJ2-7|TRBV18
CASSQMGQGTYEQYF
>-|TRBJ2-7|TRBV30
CAWSQGLDEQYF
>-|TRBJ1-2|TRBV27
CASSLGSGPDPYGYTF
>TRBD2|TRBJ2-3|TRBV14
CASSQDLAGSTDTQYF
>TRBD2|TRBJ2-3|TRBV7-3
CASSSLMTSGRVVATDTQYF
>-|TRBJ1-3|TRBV28
CASSPDPTWSSGNTIYF
>-|TRBJ1-1|TRBV11-3
CASSPDMGAPSAFF
>-|TRBJ1-2|TRBV27
CASSLSWDTNYGYTF